This T cell receptor beta chain was recorded in a study of blood T cell repertoires in COVID-19. In the study overall: Samples taken during acute and convalescent COVID-19 were collected in the United States, Italy and Spain. Sources were T cells, B-cell-depleted T cells, or PBMCs; the material itself was cDNA or gDNA.

Original handling: Reference gene primer amplification in the assay estimated nucleated cell counts. Measured with immunoSEQ multiplex PCR; TCRdb has only the in-frame clones, and not every one. The V and J calls and clone size come from that table; D and trimming were worked out from the DNA. The repertoire holds 90,000 or so clones, with around 80% as singletons. Germline V gene data show CDR1 as MNHEY and CDR2 as SVGAGI. The CDR3 extends over 15 amino acids. The V gene lost 6 bases and the J gene lost 0 bases, with 14 bases spanning the gap. The TCR sequence derives from a man between 60 and 70 years old with acute or convalescent COVID-19. This chain links TRBV6-5 with TRBJ2-5, with D unresolved. What was sequenced was peripheral blood. Written as DNA, the CDR3 is TGTGCCAGCAGCGAGGAAGGAACGTACCAAGAGACCCAGTACTTC. Its translation is CASSEEGTYQETQYF.